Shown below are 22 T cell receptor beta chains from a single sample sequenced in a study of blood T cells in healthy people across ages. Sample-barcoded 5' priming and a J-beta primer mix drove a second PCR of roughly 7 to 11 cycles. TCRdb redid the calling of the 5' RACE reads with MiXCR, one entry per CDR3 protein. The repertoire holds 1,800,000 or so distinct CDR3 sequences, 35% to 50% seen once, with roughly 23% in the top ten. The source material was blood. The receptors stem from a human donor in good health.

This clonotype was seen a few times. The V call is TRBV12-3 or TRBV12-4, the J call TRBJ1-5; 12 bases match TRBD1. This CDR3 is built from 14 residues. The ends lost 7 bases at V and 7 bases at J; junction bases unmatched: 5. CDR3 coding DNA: TGTGCCAGCAACCTGGGACAGGGGGCACAGCCCCAGCATTTT. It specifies CASNLGQGAQPQHF.

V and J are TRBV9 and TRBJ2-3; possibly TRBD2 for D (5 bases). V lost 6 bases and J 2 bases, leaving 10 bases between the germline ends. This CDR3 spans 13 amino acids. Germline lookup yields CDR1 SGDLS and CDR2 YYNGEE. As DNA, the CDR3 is TGTGCCAGCACCAGCGGCCTCACAGATACGCAGTATTTT. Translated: CASTSGLTDTQYF.

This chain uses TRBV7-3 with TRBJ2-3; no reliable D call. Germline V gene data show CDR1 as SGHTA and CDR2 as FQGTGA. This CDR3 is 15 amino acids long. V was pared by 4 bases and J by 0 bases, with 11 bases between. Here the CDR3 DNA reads TGTGCCAGCAGCTACGTGGGCAGGAGCACAGATACGCAGTATTTT. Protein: CASSYVGRSTDTQYF.

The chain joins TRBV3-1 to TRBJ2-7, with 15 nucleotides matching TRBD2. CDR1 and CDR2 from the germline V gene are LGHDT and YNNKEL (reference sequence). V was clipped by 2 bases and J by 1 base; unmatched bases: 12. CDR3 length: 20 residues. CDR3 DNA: TGTGCCAGCAGCCAACAGCGGACTAGCGGGGGGGCCTTCACGTCCTACGAGCAGTACTTC. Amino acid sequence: CASSQQRTSGGAFTSYEQYF.

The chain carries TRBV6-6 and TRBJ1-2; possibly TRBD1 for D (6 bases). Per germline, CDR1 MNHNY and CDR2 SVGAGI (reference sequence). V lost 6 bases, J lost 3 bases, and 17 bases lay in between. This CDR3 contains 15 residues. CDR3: CASSLAGGAYYGYTF. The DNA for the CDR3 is TGTGCCAGCAGCCTAGCCGGGGGGGCTTACTATGGCTACACCTTC.

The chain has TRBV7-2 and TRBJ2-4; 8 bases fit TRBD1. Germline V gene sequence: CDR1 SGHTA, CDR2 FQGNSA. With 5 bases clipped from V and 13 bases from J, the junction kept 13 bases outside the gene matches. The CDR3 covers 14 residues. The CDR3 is CASSTYGQGGEQYF. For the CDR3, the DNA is TGTGCCAGCAGCACCTATGGACAGGGTGGAGAGCAGTACTTC.

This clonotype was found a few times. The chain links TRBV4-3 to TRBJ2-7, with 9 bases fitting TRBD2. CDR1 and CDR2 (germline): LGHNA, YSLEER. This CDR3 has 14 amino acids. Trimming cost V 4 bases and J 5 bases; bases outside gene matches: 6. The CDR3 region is CASSPSGGFDEQYF. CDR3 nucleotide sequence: TGCGCCAGCAGCCCGAGCGGGGGGTTTGACGAGCAGTACTTC.

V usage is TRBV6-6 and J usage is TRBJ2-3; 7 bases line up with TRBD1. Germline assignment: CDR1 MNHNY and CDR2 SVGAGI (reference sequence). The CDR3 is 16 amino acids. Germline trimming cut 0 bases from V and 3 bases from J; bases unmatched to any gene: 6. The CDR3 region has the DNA TGTGCCAGCAGTTACTCCGGCAGGGGGATGACAGATACGCAGTATTTT. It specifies CASSYSGRGMTDTQYF.

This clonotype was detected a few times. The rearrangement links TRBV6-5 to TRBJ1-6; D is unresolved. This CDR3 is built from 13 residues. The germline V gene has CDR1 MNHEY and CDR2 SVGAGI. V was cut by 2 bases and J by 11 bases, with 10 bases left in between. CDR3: CASSYRRGPPLHF. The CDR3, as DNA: TGTGCCAGCAGTTACCGGAGAGGGCCACCCCTCCACTTT.

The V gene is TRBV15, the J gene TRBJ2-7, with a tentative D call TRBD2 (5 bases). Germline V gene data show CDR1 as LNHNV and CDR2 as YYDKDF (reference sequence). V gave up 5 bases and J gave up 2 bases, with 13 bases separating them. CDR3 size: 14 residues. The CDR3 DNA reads TGTGCCACCAGCTTCTCCCTAGCCCCCTACGAGCAGTACTTC. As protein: CATSFSLAPYEQYF.

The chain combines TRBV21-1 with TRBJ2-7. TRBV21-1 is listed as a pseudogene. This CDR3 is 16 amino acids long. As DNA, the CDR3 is TGTGCCAGCCTCCTTCGCTGGCCTACGACCCTCTACGAGCAGTACTTC. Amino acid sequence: CASLLRWPTTLYEQYF.

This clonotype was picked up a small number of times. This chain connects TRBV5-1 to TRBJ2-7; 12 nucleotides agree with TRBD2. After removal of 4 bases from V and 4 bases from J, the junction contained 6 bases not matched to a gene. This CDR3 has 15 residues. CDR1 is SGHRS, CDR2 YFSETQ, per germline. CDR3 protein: CASSPGLAGRYEQYF. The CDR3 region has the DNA TGCGCCAGCAGCCCCGGACTAGCGGGGAGGTACGAGCAGTACTTC.

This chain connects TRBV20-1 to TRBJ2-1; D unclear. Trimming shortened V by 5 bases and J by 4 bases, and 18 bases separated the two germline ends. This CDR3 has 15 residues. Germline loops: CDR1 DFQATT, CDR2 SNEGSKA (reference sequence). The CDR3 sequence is CSAPRATLGYNEQFF. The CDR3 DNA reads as TGCAGTGCTCCACGGGCCACCCTGGGGTACAATGAGCAGTTCTTC.

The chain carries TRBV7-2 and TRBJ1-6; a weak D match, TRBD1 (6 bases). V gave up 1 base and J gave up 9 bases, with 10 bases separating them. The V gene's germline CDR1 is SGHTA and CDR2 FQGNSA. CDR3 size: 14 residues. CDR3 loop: CASSLGGQLSPLHF. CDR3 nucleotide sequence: TGTGCCAGCAGCTTAGGGGGACAACTTTCACCCCTCCACTTT.

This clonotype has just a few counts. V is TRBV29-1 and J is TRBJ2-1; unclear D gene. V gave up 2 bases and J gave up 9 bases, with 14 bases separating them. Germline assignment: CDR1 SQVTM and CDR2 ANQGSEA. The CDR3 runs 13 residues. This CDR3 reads CSVELGMFAEQFF. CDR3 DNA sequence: TGCAGCGTTGAACTAGGTATGTTCGCTGAGCAGTTCTTC.

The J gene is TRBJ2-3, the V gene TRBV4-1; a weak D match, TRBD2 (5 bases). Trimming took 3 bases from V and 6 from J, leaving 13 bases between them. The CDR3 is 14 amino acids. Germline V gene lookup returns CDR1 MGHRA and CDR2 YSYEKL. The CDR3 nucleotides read TGCGCCAGCAGCCAGCGAGGGTTTGTGGATACGCAGTATTTT. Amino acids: CASSQRGFVDTQYF.

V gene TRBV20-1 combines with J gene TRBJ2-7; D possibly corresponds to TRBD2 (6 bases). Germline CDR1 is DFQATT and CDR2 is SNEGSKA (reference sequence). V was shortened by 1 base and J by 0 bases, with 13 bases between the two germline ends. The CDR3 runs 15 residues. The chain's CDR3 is CSARGLETSSYEQYF. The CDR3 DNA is TGCAGTGCTAGAGGACTAGAGACAAGCTCCTACGAGCAGTACTTC.

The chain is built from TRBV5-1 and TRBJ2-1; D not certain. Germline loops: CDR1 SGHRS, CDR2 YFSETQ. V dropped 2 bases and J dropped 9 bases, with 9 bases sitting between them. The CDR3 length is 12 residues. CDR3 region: CASSFRWGEQFF. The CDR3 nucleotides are TGCGCCAGCAGCTTTAGATGGGGTGAGCAGTTCTTC.

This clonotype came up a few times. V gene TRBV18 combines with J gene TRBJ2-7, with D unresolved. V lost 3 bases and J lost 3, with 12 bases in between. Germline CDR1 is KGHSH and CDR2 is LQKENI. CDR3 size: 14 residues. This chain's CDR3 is CASSPSWENYEQYF. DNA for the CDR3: TGTGCCAGCTCACCGTCGTGGGAAAACTACGAGCAGTACTTC.

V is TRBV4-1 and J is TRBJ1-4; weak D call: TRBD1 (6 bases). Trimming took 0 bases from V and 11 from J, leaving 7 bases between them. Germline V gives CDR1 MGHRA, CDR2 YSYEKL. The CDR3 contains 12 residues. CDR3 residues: CASSQEGAKLFF. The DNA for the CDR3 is TGCGCCAGCAGCCAAGAGGGGGCTAAACTGTTTTTT.

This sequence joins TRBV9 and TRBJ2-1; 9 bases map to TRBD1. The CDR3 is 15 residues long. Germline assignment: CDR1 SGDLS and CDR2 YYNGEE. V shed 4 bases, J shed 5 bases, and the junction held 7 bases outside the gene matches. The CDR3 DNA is TGTGCCAGCAGCCAAACCGGGACAGGGAACAATGAGCAGTTCTTC. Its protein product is CASSQTGTGNNEQFF.

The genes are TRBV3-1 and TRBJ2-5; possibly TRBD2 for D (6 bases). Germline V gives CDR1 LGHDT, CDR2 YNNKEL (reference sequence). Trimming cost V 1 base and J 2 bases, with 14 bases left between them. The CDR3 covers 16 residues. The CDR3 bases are TGTGCCAGCAGCCAAGCAATTAGCGGCCTGCAAGAGACCCAGTACTTC. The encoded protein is CASSQAISGLQETQYF.